The 21 T cell receptor beta chains given below trace back to one sample, sequenced in a study of cytomegalovirus exposure and HLA in healthy donors. Vbeta (60) and Jbeta (13) primers were used in the PCR. Assay: immunoSEQ multiplex PCR; the TCRdb copy retains only in-frame clones and omits some. The table includes under 200,000 clones, roughly three quarters detected once. The source material was PBMCs. The source is a woman in her forties or fifties in good health and CMV-seronegative.

Only one count was recorded for this clone. V and J are TRBV7-2 and TRBJ2-5, with 8 bases aligning to TRBD2. TRBJ2-7 matches the DNA end more closely, so the J call is doubtful. The length of the CDR3 is 16 residues. Germline V gene sequence: CDR1 SGHTA, CDR2 FQGNSA. The chain's CDR3 is CASSLVASGRFDEQYF. DNA for the CDR3: TGTGCCAGCAGCTTAGTTGCTAGCGGGCGGTTCGACGAGCAGTACTTC.

The CDR3 reads CASSSAGGDTQYF. The DNA for the CDR3 is TGCGCCAGCAGCTCAGCGGGAGGAGATACGCAGTATTTT. The chain combines TRBV5-1 with TRBJ2-3; 9 bases agree with TRBD2. The V segment lost 3 bases and the J segment 5 bases; nucleotides outside the gene matches: 1. Germline V gene lookup returns CDR1 SGHRS and CDR2 YFSETQ. The CDR3 runs to 13 residues.

The gene calls are TRBV5-1 and TRBJ2-3, with D tentatively TRBD1 (6 bases). Germline V gene sequence: CDR1 SGHRS, CDR2 YFSETQ. V lost 2 bases and J 2 bases, leaving 27 bases between the germline ends. The CDR3 contains 20 residues. In nucleotides, the CDR3 is TGCGCCAGCAGCTTTAGTGGCCCCCTCGCAACCGGGACAACCACAGATACGCAGTATTTT. This sequence encodes CASSFSGPLATGTTTDTQYF.

The chain employs TRBV19 and TRBJ2-1; TRBD1 matches 7 bases. The V segment lost 7 bases and the J segment 0 bases; nucleotides outside the gene matches: 6. Germline assignment: CDR1 LNHDA and CDR2 SQIVND (reference sequence). The CDR3 covers 15 residues. The CDR3 region is CASTPDRSSYNEQFF. In DNA, the CDR3 is TGTGCCAGTACCCCGGACAGGAGCTCCTACAATGAGCAGTTCTTC.

A few counts support this clone. The J gene is TRBJ2-7, the V gene TRBV5-1, with 8 bases fitting TRBD1. V lost 3 bases to trimming and J lost 5 bases; unmatched junction nucleotides: 16. The CDR3 sequence is 17 residues long. In germline, CDR1 is SGHRS, CDR2 YFSETQ. CDR3 bases: TGCGCCAGCAGCTCCCTGCCGTCCGGACAGGGAATCCACGAGCAGTACTTC. Translation: CASSSLPSGQGIHEQYF. Filled out from reference TRBV5-1 and TRBJ2-7, the complete variable domain reads KAGVTQTPRYLIKTRGQQVTLSCSPISGHRSVSWYQQTPGQGLQFLFEYFSETQRNKGNFPGRFSGRQFSNSRSEMNVSTLELGDSALYLCASSSLPSGQGIHEQYFGPGTRLTVT.

Only a few counts were recorded for this clone. This rearrangement joins TRBV9 to TRBJ1-6, with D possibly matching TRBD1 (6 bases). The CDR3 is 15 amino acids. The germline V gene has CDR1 SGDLS and CDR2 YYNGEE. V lost 4 bases, J lost 4 bases, and 12 bases lay in between. The CDR3, as DNA: TGTGCCAGCAGCCCCCCCGGACAGTATAATTCACCCCTCCACTTT. This sequence encodes CASSPPGQYNSPLHF.

The count of this clone is one. This rearrangement joins TRBV28 to TRBJ2-3, with D maybe TRBD2 (5 bases). The germline V gene encodes CDR1 MDHEN and CDR2 SYDVKM. The CDR3 consists of 16 residues. The ends were cut back, 7 bases at V and 2 bases at J, with 19 bases in the middle. CDR3 coding DNA: TGTGCCAGCATTGGAACCCTGGAGGTTTCCACAGATACGCAGTATTTT. It is translated as CASIGTLEVSTDTQYF.

The chain joins TRBV18 to TRBJ2-1; 7 bases align to TRBD1. The CDR3 totals 14 residues. The ends lost 3 bases at V and 6 bases at J; junction bases unmatched: 5. Looked up from germline, CDR1 is KGHSH and CDR2 is LQKENI. CDR3 protein: CASSPGTDFNEQFF. CDR3 sequence (DNA): TGTGCCAGCTCACCCGGGACAGATTTCAATGAGCAGTTCTTC.

In its sample, this clone was seen a few times. The gene calls are TRBV6-4 and TRBJ2-1; 12 bases line up with TRBD2. CDR3 length: 15 amino acids. Germline-derived CDR1 and CDR2 are MRHNA and SNTAGT. V dropped 3 bases and J dropped 4; count of bases not matched to a gene: 1. The CDR3 sequence: CASSELAGGYNEQFF. In DNA form, the CDR3 reads TGTGCCAGCAGTGAACTAGCGGGGGGATACAATGAGCAGTTCTTC.

This chain joins TRBV7-9 and TRBJ1-1; D is perhaps TRBD1 (5 bases). The CDR3 extends over 17 amino acids. Trimming stripped 6 bases from V and 3 bases from J, with 23 bases between. Per the germline V gene, CDR1 is SEHNR and CDR2 is FQNEAQ (reference sequence). The CDR3 spells CASRGSGGWYADTEAFF. In DNA, the CDR3 is TGTGCCAGCAGGGGATCGGGGGGTTGGTACGCGGACACTGAAGCTTTCTTT.

The table lists this clone with a count of one. The chain joins TRBV5-1 to TRBJ2-7; possibly TRBD1 for D (6 bases). The CDR3 runs 14 residues. The V and J ends lost 3 bases and 4 bases respectively, with 14 bases between them. Germline CDR1 and CDR2: SGHRS and YFSETQ. CDR3 sequence (DNA): TGCGCCAGCAGCTGGGCACAGGGACAATACGAGCAGTACTTC. As protein: CASSWAQGQYEQYF.

The genes are TRBV4-1 and TRBJ2-7; D is perhaps TRBD2 (6 bases). The germline V and J ends were trimmed by 4 bases and 5 bases, with 15 bases remaining between them. Germline V gene lookup returns CDR1 MGHRA and CDR2 YSYEKL. This CDR3 has 14 residues. The CDR3 protein is CASSLRGGADEQYF. The CDR3 DNA is TGCGCCAGCAGCCTAAGGGGCGGGGCGGACGAGCAGTACTTC.

The chain couples TRBV19 to TRBJ2-7; 9 positions agree with TRBD1. Germline CDR1 LNHDA, CDR2 SQIVND (reference sequence). V was pared by 6 bases and J by 2 bases, with 11 bases of the junction left unmatched. The CDR3 covers 16 residues. CDR3 loop: CASSTKGQGIAYEQYF. The CDR3, as DNA: TGTGCCAGTAGCACCAAGGGACAGGGTATCGCCTACGAGCAGTACTTC.

This sequence joins TRBV9 and TRBJ1-2; D is ambiguous. The CDR3 runs 14 residues. The germline CDR1 and CDR2 sequences are SGDLS and YYNGEE. V was shortened by 0 bases and J by 4 bases, with 10 bases between the two germline ends. CDR3 nucleotide sequence: TGTGCCAGCAGCGTAGTTTCCACAGCCTATGGCTACACCTTC. It translates to CASSVVSTAYGYTF.

The V gene is TRBV29-1, the J gene TRBJ2-2, with 11 bases identical to TRBD2. CDR1 SQVTM and CDR2 ANQGSEA come from the germline V gene. CDR3 length: 15 amino acids. The junction had 7 bases not matched to a gene; V was cut back by 6 bases and J by 4 bases. CDR3 protein: CSVLTSGGFTGELFF. The CDR3 nucleotides read TGCAGCGTCCTAACTAGCGGGGGTTTCACCGGGGAGCTGTTTTTT.

The rearrangement links TRBV19 to TRBJ1-1, with 9 nucleotides matching TRBD1. Unmatched junction bases numbered 8, after V lost 5 bases and J lost 4 bases. The CDR3 length is 15 residues. Germline CDR1 LNHDA, CDR2 SQIVND (reference sequence). The CDR3 DNA reads as TGTGCCAGTAGTCGGGACAGGGAGGGCTTCACTGAAGCTTTCTTT. It encodes CASSRDREGFTEAFF.

The chain recombines TRBV30 with TRBJ1-1; tentative D call: TRBD1 (5 bases). V lost 3 bases to trimming and J lost 4 bases, with 12 bases between them. The CDR3 sequence is 13 residues long. Germline V gene sequence: CDR1 GTSNPN, CDR2 SVGIG (reference sequence). The CDR3 region is CAWSWGAPTEAFF. CDR3 coding DNA: TGTGCCTGGAGCTGGGGCGCTCCCACTGAAGCTTTCTTT.

V is TRBV7-7 and J is TRBJ1-2; possibly TRBD1 for D (6 bases). Germline CDR1 and CDR2: SSHAT and FNYEAQ (reference sequence). The V end lost 4 bases, the J end lost 4 bases, and 25 bases lay between the germline ends. CDR3 length: 18 amino acids. The DNA for the CDR3 is TGTGCCAGCAGCTCATATACAGAAACAGGGAATACCCTCTATGGCTACACCTTC. Its protein product is CASSSYTETGNTLYGYTF.

The chain links TRBV7-9 to TRBJ2-7, with TRBD2 as a possible D gene (5 bases). CDR1 and CDR2 (germline): SEHNR, FQNEAQ (reference sequence). This CDR3 region has 13 residues. V lost 5 bases to trimming and J lost 6 bases, with 14 bases between them. For the CDR3, the DNA is TGTGCCAGCAGCCCAGCGGTGGTGGGCGAGCAGTACTTC. Translation: CASSPAVVGEQYF.

This chain links TRBV19 with TRBJ1-2; D unresolved. Germline CDR1 is LNHDA and CDR2 is SQIVND (reference sequence). V lost 10 bases to trimming and J lost 0 bases, with 18 bases between them. The CDR3 sequence is 15 residues long. The CDR3 DNA is TGTGCCATTCTAGACGTTCGCGGGTCTAACTATGGCTACACCTTC. Protein sequence: CAILDVRGSNYGYTF.

DNA of the CDR3: TGTGCCAGCAGTTCGACAGATACCTACGAGCAGTACTTC. It is translated as CASSSTDTYEQYF. The rearrangement uses TRBV28 and TRBJ2-7, with D perhaps TRBD1 (5 bases). The length of the CDR3 is 13 residues. Germline-derived CDR1 and CDR2 are MDHEN and SYDVKM. The V and J ends lost 4 bases and 2 bases respectively, with 9 bases between them.